These 24 T cell receptor beta chains were all obtained from the same sample, sequenced in a study of T cells in women clearing cervical HPV infection. Profiled with immunoSEQ multiplex PCR; TCRdb holds only in-frame clones, not every one. Its clone listing holds about 30,000 clones. The sequencing sample was made of blood buffy coat. These receptors originate from a woman aged 18 to 75 with a cervical HPV16 infection that either progressed to CIN3+ or cleared (not recorded which).

A word on this clone: The CDR3 extends 3 residues past the end of the read, so its final part is completed from the germline J gene. The V gene is TRBV5-6, the J gene TRBJ2-3; D gene uncertain. CDR3 length equals 14 residues. Germline V CDR1 and CDR2: SGHDT, YYEEEE. The CDR3: CASSLVGLDQPQYF. The part of the CDR3 DNA that was read is TGTGCCAGCAGCTTGGTAGGGTTGGATCAGCCG.

On this clone itself: Coverage ceases 3 residues before the CDR3 finishes, and the germline J gene fills in the end. V is TRBV18 and J is TRBJ2-1, with D possibly matching TRBD1 (6 bases). V was cut by 6 bases and J by 3 bases, with 18 bases left in between. The CDR3 totals 16 residues. Germline lookup yields CDR1 KGHSH and CDR2 LQKENI. The CDR3: CASSLAERGIYNEQFF. CDR3 bases read: TGTGCCAGCTCCCTTGCCGAAAGGGGGATCTACAATGAG.

About this clone itself: The read falls 3 residues short of the CDR3 end, and the missing part is taken from the germline J gene. The J gene is TRBJ1-5, the V gene TRBV19, with 8 bases that match TRBD1. CDR3 length: 16 amino acids. V was pared by 2 bases and J by 7 bases, with 10 bases of the junction left unmatched. CDR1 is LNHDA and CDR2 is SQIVND in the germline V gene (reference sequence). CDR3 bases read: TGTGCCAGTAGTATAAGTGCCAGGGGGCGCGGGCAGCCC. Its protein product is CASSISARGRGQP. The full-length CDR3 reads as CASSISARGRGQPQHF.

Details on this clone: The sequenced fragment ends 3 residues before the CDR3 boundary, so the rest is inferred from the germline J gene. The chain carries TRBV19 and TRBJ2-7; tentatively, D is TRBD1 (5 bases). This CDR3 has 15 residues. Germline values: CDR1 LNHDA, CDR2 SQIVND (reference sequence). Trimming took 2 bases from V and 3 from J, leaving 14 bases between them. The CDR3 DNA, read in part, is TGTGCCAGTAGTATAAAGGGGAACGTACTCTACGAG. This gives the protein CASSIKGNVLYE. The full CDR3 protein is CASSIKGNVLYEQYF.

With regard to this clone: The read terminates 3 residues ahead of where the CDR3 ends, so the germline J gene completes it. J is TRBJ2-3 and V is TRBV2, with D possibly TRBD1 on 5 matching bases. The germline gives CDR1 SNHLY, CDR2 FYNNEI. This CDR3 contains 13 residues. CDR3 in amino acids: CASRIGAQETQYF. Incomplete CDR3 DNA: TGTGCCAGCAGGATTGGGGCCCAAGAGACG.

Points on this clone: The sequence runs out 3 residues before the end of the CDR3; the remainder is reconstructed from the germline J gene. V is TRBV14 and J is TRBJ1-2; D is unclear. The germline gives CDR1 SGHDN, CDR2 FVKESK. With 1 base removed from V and 4 bases from J, the gap between germline ends came to 7 bases. This CDR3 contains 13 residues. The CDR3 sequence is CASSQVRGYGYTF. The DNA read from the CDR3 is TGTGCCAGCAGCCAAGTCCGGGGCTATGGC.

Comment on this clone: The read falls 3 residues short of the CDR3 end, and the missing part is taken from the germline J gene. V usage is TRBV10-3 and J usage is TRBJ2-3, with D possibly matching TRBD2 (5 bases). Germline V gene lookup returns CDR1 ENHRY and CDR2 SYGVKD. CDR3 length: 18 residues. V gave up 6 bases and J gave up 0 bases, with 22 bases separating them. The chain's CDR3 is CAISSGLGTLSSTDTQYF. The covered CDR3 bases are TGTGCCATCAGCAGCGGACTGGGCACCCTGTCTAGCACAGATACG.

As to this clone: The DNA ends 3 residues before the CDR3 does, and the rest of the CDR3 is filled in from the germline J gene. The V and J genes are TRBV5-1 and TRBJ2-3; 8 bases align to TRBD2. The ends lost 4 bases at V and 2 bases at J; junction bases unmatched: 9. The CDR3 runs 16 residues. Germline V gene sequence: CDR1 SGHRS, CDR2 YFSETQ. Partial CDR3 DNA: TGCGCCAGCAGCCCCCCGGGAGGGGTGTACACAGATACG. Translation gives CASSPPGGVYTDT. The whole CDR3 sequence is CASSPPGGVYTDTQYF.

A remark on this clone: One end of the junction fails to match germline, which may point to a read error. The CDR3 end lies 3 residues beyond the end of the read and is filled in from the germline J gene. The chain recombines TRBV4-2 with TRBJ2-5, with 15 bases fitting TRBD2. The CDR3 has 17 amino acids. Germline CDR1 and CDR2: LGHNA and YNFKEQ. This chain's CDR3 is CASSPRTSGRVWETQYF. The DNA read from the CDR3 is TGCGCCAGCAGCCCGAGGACTAGCGGGAGGGTTTGGGAGACC.

For this clone: The read gets to within 3 residues of the CDR3 end, and the germline J gene fills in the rest. The chain combines TRBV2 with TRBJ2-3, with 7 bases lining up with TRBD1. With 8 bases clipped from V and 1 base from J, the junction kept 6 bases outside the gene matches. CDR3 length: 14 residues. Germline CDR1 SNHLY, CDR2 FYNNEI. The DNA read from the CDR3 is TGTGCCAGCGTGTCAGGGGGAGGCACAGATACG. It yields the protein CASVSGGGTDT. The whole CDR3 protein is CASVSGGGTDTQYF.

Comment on this clone: The read comes to an end 3 residues before the CDR3 does, leaving the germline J gene to fill in the end. This rearrangement joins TRBV20-1 to TRBJ2-7, with 12 bases matching TRBD2. Germline CDR1 and CDR2: DFQATT and SNEGSKA (reference sequence). Trimming removed 5 bases from V and 3 bases from J; junction bases left unmatched: 5. This CDR3 spans 14 amino acids. The part of the CDR3 DNA that was read is TGCAGTGCTTTCGGGACTAGCGGGTACTACGAG. Encoded protein: CSAFGTSGYYE. The CDR3, in full, reads CSAFGTSGYYEQYF.

To note about this clone: The read is 3 residues too short to cover the CDR3 end, so that end is filled in from the germline J gene. V is TRBV29-1 and J is TRBJ2-7; TRBD1 aligns across 10 bases. In germline, CDR1 is SQVTM, CDR2 ANQGSEA. This CDR3 has 15 amino acids. The V segment lost 3 bases and the J segment 4 bases; nucleotides outside the gene matches: 9. The CDR3 DNA, read in part, is TGCAGCGTTGATAGCCCTGGACAGGGGGGGTACGAG. It encodes CSVDSPGQGGYE. The full CDR3 reads CSVDSPGQGGYEQYF.

To note about this clone: With the read ending 3 residues before the CDR3 end, the germline J gene is used to fill in that end. J is TRBJ2-2 and V is TRBV5-1; TRBD2 matches at 8 bases. V shed 4 bases, J shed 1 base, and the junction held 6 bases outside the gene matches. CDR1 and CDR2 from the germline V gene are SGHRS and YFSETQ. CDR3 length equals 16 residues. CDR3 DNA, as far as it was read: TGCGCCAGCAGCGGGCTGACTAGCGAGAACACCGGGGAG. Its translation: CASSGLTSENTGE. The full CDR3 protein reads CASSGLTSENTGELFF. The full variable domain, its missing parts supplied by reference TRBV5-1 and TRBJ2-2, is KAGVTQTPRYLIKTRGQQVTLSCSPISGHRSVSWYQQTPGQGLQFLFEYFSETQRNKGNFPGRFSGRQFSNSRSEMNVSTLELGDSALYLCASSGLTSENTGELFFGEGSRLTVL.

About this clone itself: The read is 3 residues too short to cover the CDR3 end, so that end is filled in from the germline J gene. J is TRBJ2-5 and V is TRBV4-2; TRBD2 aligns across 14 bases. The V gene end was trimmed by 1 base and the J gene end by 5 bases; junction bases not matched to a gene: 3. This CDR3 is 16 amino acids long. From germline, CDR1 is LGHNA and CDR2 YNFKEQ. CDR3 bases read: TGTGCCAGCAGCCAAGGGGGACTAGCGGGAGTTGAGACC. This sequence encodes CASSQGGLAGVET. The full CDR3 reads CASSQGGLAGVETQYF.

To note about this clone: Sequencing ends 3 residues short of the CDR3 end; the germline J gene provides the rest. J is TRBJ1-1 and V is TRBV6-2 or TRBV6-3; the match to TRBD1 covers 7 bases. The CDR3 totals 15 residues. With V trimmed by 5 bases and J by 1 base, 7 bases remained unmatched. CDR1 is MNHEY and CDR2 is SVGEGT in the germline V gene. The CDR3 sequence is CASSTRQGGNTEAFF. Partial CDR3 DNA: TGTGCCAGCAGTACCCGACAGGGAGGGAACACTGAA.

Worth noting for this clone: Coverage ceases 3 residues before the CDR3 finishes, and the germline J gene fills in the end. This chain connects TRBV6-2 or TRBV6-3 to TRBJ2-5; 8 bases match TRBD2. Per germline, CDR1 MNHEY and CDR2 SVGEGT. V shed 5 bases and J 7 bases; nucleotides not matched to a gene: 18. This CDR3 has 17 residues. CDR3 DNA, as far as it was read: TGTGCCAGCAGTCCTCCCCGGGCTAGCGGGTTAGGGGGGACC. This gives the protein CASSPPRASGLGGT. The entire CDR3 is CASSPPRASGLGGTQYF.

As for this clone: The read finishes 3 residues shy of the CDR3 end, and the germline J gene is used to complete it. The V call is TRBV5-1, the J call TRBJ2-3; 10 positions agree with TRBD2. There are 15 residues in the CDR3. With 6 bases clipped from V and 4 bases from J, the junction kept 8 bases outside the gene matches. CDR1 is SGHRS and CDR2 is YFSETQ in the germline V gene. The CDR3: CASTGSGRRSDTQYF. The sequenced CDR3 bases are TGCGCCAGCACGGGTAGCGGGAGGAGGTCAGATACG.

A note on this clone: The read ends 3 residues early relative to the CDR3; the germline J gene fills the gap. The V and J genes are TRBV12-3 or TRBV12-4 and TRBJ2-4, with D perhaps TRBD1 (6 bases). The CDR3 runs 14 residues. V gave up 2 bases and J gave up 4 bases, with 9 bases separating them. This chain's CDR3 is CASSLSQGKNIQYF. Partial CDR3 DNA: TGTGCCAGCAGTTTATCGCAGGGGAAAAACATT.

Judged by frequency, this clone is medium-sized. At one end the junction does not follow the germline gene, possibly because of a read error. The read terminates 3 residues before the CDR3 end, so the remaining end is supplied by the germline J gene. V gene TRBV2 combines with J gene TRBJ2-1, with no clear D. CDR1 is SNHLY and CDR2 is FYNNEI in the germline V gene. The CDR3 runs 13 residues. This chain's CDR3 is CANSPISNNEQFF. The part of the CDR3 DNA that was read is TGTGCCAATAGCCCAATCTCCAACAATGAG.

In the case of this clone: A junction end diverges from the germline sequence, so it may reflect a read error. The read falls 3 residues short of the CDR3 end, and the missing part is taken from the germline J gene. In the same sample, other DNA sequences code for this CDR3. The chain recombines TRBV2 with TRBJ1-3; TRBD1 agrees at 7 bases. The CDR3 loop spans 16 amino acids. Germline CDR1 is SNHLY and CDR2 is FYNNEI. The CDR3 region is CASSIQGRSAGNTIYF. The part of the CDR3 DNA that was read is TGTGCCAGCAGCATACAGGGGAGAAGTGCTGGAAACACG.

On this clone itself: The read terminates 3 residues before the CDR3 end, so the remaining end is supplied by the germline J gene. V usage is TRBV2 and J usage is TRBJ2-7; 10 positions match TRBD1. Looked up from germline, CDR1 is SNHLY and CDR2 is FYNNEI. V lost 8 bases to trimming and J lost 5 bases; unmatched junction nucleotides: 6. The CDR3 length is 13 residues. CDR3 loop: CASEGTGVDEQYF. The sequenced part of the CDR3 DNA is TGTGCCAGCGAGGGGACAGGGGTCGACGAG.

To note about this clone: The CDR3 end is not reached by the read, which stops 3 residues before it; the germline J gene fills it in. V gene TRBV19 combines with J gene TRBJ1-4, with a tentative D call TRBD1 (5 bases). CDR1 and CDR2 from the germline V gene are LNHDA and SQIVND (reference sequence). Trimming removed 3 bases from V and 5 bases from J, with 25 bases in between. This CDR3 is built from 19 residues. CDR3: CASSILRQGVHPSNEKLFF. The part of the CDR3 DNA that was read is TGTGCCAGTAGTATTCTCCGGCAGGGTGTTCACCCATCAAATGAAAAA.

Of note for this clone: The read gets to within 3 residues of the CDR3 end, and the germline J gene fills in the rest. The V call is TRBV30, the J call TRBJ2-1; tentative D call: TRBD2 (7 bases). Trimming pared 2 bases from V and 8 bases from J, leaving 19 bases between. Germline V gives CDR1 GTSNPN, CDR2 SVGIG (reference sequence). CDR3 length: 15 amino acids. The sequenced part of the CDR3 DNA is TGTGCCTGGAGTCCCCATCAAGGGGGGGGCCATGAG. It is translated as CAWSPHQGGGHE. The CDR3, in full, reads CAWSPHQGGGHEQFF.

Comments on this clone: The observed sequence ends 3 residues before the CDR3 terminus, with the missing tail filled in from the germline J gene. This chain uses TRBV27 with TRBJ2-7; 8 bases are a match to TRBD2. CDR1 MNHEY and CDR2 SMNVEV come from the germline V gene (reference sequence). V lost 5 bases and J lost 3; bases outside the gene matches: 12. The CDR3 spans 16 residues. The CDR3 here is CASSPIAGRRNYEQYF. Incomplete CDR3 DNA: TGTGCCAGCAGTCCCATAGCGGGGAGGAGGAACTACGAG.